This T cell receptor (beta chain) was documented in a study of cytomegalovirus exposure and HLA in healthy donors. General study results and limits: Previously analyzed data showed that most TCR beta V segments were productive at a frequency of about 90% or about 30%. Generally TCR sequences proved uncommon, though certain public TCRs appeared in numerous donors.

This clone was counted a single time. Its antigen is unidentified. The CDR3 loop spans 15 amino acids. Germline CDR1 SGHRS, CDR2 YFSETQ. V gave up 0 bases and J gave up 1 base; unmatched junction bases: 4. PCR employed 60 Vbeta and 13 Jbeta primers. Method: immunoSEQ multiplex PCR; TCRdb's copy keeps in-frame clones and lacks some. The sample records about 140,000 clones, approximately 82% being singletons. Sequenced sample: PBMCs. The sequence derives from a man aged 40-50 years in good health and CMV-seronegative. The V call is TRBV5-1, the J call TRBJ2-7, with 7 bases fitting TRBD2. This CDR3 is CASSLGAGPSYEQYF. CDR3 nucleotides: TGCGCCAGCAGCTTGGGAGCGGGGCCTTCCTACGAGCAGTACTTC. The full variable domain, rest sourced from reference TRBV5-1 and TRBJ2-7, is KAGVTQTPRYLIKTRGQQVTLSCSPISGHRSVSWYQQTPGQGLQFLFEYFSETQRNKGNFPGRFSGRQFSNSRSEMNVSTLELGDSALYLCASSLGAGPSYEQYFGPGTRLTVT.